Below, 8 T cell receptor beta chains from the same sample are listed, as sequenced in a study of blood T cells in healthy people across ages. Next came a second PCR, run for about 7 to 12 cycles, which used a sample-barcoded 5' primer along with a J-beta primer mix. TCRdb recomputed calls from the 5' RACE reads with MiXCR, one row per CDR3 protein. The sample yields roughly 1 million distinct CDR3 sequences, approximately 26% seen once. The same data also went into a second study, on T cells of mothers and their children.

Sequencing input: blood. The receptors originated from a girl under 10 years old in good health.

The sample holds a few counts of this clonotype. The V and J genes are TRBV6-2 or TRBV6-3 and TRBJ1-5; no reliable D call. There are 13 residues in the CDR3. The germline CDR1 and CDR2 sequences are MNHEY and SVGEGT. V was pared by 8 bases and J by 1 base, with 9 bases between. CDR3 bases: TGTGCCAGCGCTTTGGAAAGCAATCAGCCCCAGCATTTT. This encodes CASALESNQPQHF.

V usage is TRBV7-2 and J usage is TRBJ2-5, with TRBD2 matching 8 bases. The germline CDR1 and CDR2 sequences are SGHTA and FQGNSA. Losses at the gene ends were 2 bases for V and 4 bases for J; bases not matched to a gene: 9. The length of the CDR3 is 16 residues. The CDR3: CASSLHWTGGGETQYF. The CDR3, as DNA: TGTGCCAGCAGCTTACATTGGACGGGGGGGGGAGAGACCCAGTACTTC.

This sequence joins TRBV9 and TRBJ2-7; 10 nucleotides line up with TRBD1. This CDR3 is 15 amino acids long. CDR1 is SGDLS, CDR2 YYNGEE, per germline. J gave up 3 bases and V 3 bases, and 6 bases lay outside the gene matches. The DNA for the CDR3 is TGTGCCAGCAGCGCGGAGGGACAGGGGCTCTACGAGCAGTACTTC. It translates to CASSAEGQGLYEQYF.

CDR3 coding DNA: TGTGCCAGCAAGAAGCGGGAGGGCACAGATACGCAGTATTTT. Translation gives CASKKREGTDTQYF. The rearrangement joins TRBV12-3 or TRBV12-4 to TRBJ2-3, with 9 bases identical to TRBD2. J was trimmed by 1 base and V by 7 bases; bases with no gene match: 3. This CDR3 is built from 14 residues.

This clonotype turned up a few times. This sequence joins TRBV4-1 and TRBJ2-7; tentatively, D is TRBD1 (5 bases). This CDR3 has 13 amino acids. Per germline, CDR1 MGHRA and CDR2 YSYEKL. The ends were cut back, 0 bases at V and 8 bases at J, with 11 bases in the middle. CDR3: CASSQDLGLKQYF. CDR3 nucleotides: TGCGCCAGCAGCCAAGATTTGGGGCTCAAGCAGTACTTC.

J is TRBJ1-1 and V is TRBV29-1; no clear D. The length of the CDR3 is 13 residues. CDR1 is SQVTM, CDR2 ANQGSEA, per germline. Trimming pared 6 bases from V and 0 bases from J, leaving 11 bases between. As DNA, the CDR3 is TGCAGCGTCAGACGGCCGATGAACACTGAAGCTTTCTTT. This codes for CSVRRPMNTEAFF.

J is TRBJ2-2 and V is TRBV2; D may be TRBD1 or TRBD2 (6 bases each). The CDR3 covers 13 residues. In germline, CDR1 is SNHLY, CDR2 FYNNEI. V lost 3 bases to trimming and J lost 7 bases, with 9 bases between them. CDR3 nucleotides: TGTGCCAGCAGTGAGGGGGGCAGCGGGGAGCTGTTTTTT. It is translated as CASSEGGSGELFF.

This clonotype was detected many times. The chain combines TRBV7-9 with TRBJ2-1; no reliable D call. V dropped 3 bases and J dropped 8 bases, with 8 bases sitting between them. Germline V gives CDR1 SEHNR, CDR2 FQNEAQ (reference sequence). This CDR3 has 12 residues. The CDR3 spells CASSFARDEQFF. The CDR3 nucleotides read TGTGCCAGCAGCTTCGCCCGGGATGAGCAGTTCTTC. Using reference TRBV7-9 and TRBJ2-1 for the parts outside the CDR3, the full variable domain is DTGVSQNPRHKITKRGQNVTFRCDPISEHNRLYWYRQTLGQGPEFLTYFQNEAQLEKSRLLSDRFSAERPKGSFSTLEIQRTEQGDSAMYLCASSFARDEQFFGPGTRLTVL.